This TCR beta chain was documented in a study of T cells expressing NK-cell markers. CDR3 length equals 15 residues. CDR1 and CDR2 (germline): MNHNS, SASEGT. Reprocessing the 5' RACE reads, TCRdb reports a single entry for every CDR3 protein and omits DNA. The repertoire table contains around 280,000 distinct CDR3 sequences. This TCR was recovered from a man aged 18 to 29 in good health. J is TRBJ2-2 and V is TRBV6-1. Sequencing was done on a sample of blood T cells: a sorted CD56 or NKG2C T cell subset, CD4+ or CD8+ T cells, or bulk PBMC T cells (not recorded which). The CDR3 loop is CASSRLAGGPGELFF.